These T cell receptor beta chains were read from a single sample in a study of CD8+CD57+ T cells in acquired aplastic anemia. TCRdb independently ran MiXCR on the reads; one entry per CDR3 protein. This table has fewer than 200,000 distinct CDR3 sequences, 35% to 55% appearing once. The specimen was sorted CD4+, CD8+, or CD8+CD57+ T cells (not recorded which) from PBMCs. All receptors derive from a human donor in good health. The CDR3 runs from the conserved cysteine through the conserved F or W. D genes are given only for firm matches. Some rows mark clone size as missing; the rest say once, few, many or name a class of expanded clone.

v_call	clone_size	d_call	j_call	cdr3_nt	cdr3_aa
TRBV2	many	-	TRBJ1-1	TGTGCCAGCAGTGAAGAGGGGGTCGTGGGGGCGAACACTGAAGCTTTCTTT	CASSEEGVVGANTEAFF
TRBV10-3	-	TRBD1	TRBJ1-1	TGTGCCATCAGTGACGGACAGGGGAGGACTGAAGCTTTCTTT	CAISDGQGRTEAFF
TRBV29-1	-	TRBD1	TRBJ1-6	TGCAGCGTCGGGACAGGGGGCTGGTATAATTCACCCCTCCACTTT	CSVGTGGWYNSPLHF
TRBV10-3	-	TRBD2	TRBJ2-1	TGTGCCAGCAAGGGGACAACGACTAGCGGGGTCGATGAGCAGTTCTTC	CASKGTTTSGVDEQFF
TRBV5-1	many	-	TRBJ1-6	TGCGCCAGGTACAGTACGAGTAGCTCCTATAATTCACCCCTCCACTTT	CARYSTSSSYNSPLHF
TRBV29-1	-	-	TRBJ1-5	TGCAGCGTTGTATTGGGGGATGGCAATCAGCCCCAGCATTTT	CSVVLGDGNQPQHF
TRBV10-3	-	TRBD1	TRBJ1-1	TGTGCCGGAGCGGGGGGCGAGGGGGCAAAAGCTTTCTTT	CAGAGGEGAKAFF
TRBV9	many	TRBD2	TRBJ2-5	TGTGCCAGCAGCGTAGTCCCAGCGGGAGGAGAGACCCAGTACTTC	CASSVVPAGGETQYF
TRBV9	-	TRBD1	TRBJ2-7	TGTGCCAGCAGCCAAGTACTTACAGGGGTGCAGTACTTC	CASSQVLTGVQYF
TRBV7-2	-	-	TRBJ2-7	TGTGCCAGCAGCCGATCTCGACAGTCCACCTACGAGCAGTACTTC	CASSRSRQSTYEQYF
TRBV5-5	-	-	TRBJ2-3	TGTGCCAGCAGCTTGGCCTCTAGCACAGATACGCAGTATTTT	CASSLASSTDTQYF
TRBV5-1	-	-	TRBJ2-6	TGCGCCAGCAGCTCGTCGCTCTCTGGGGCCAACGTCCTGACTTTC	CASSSSLSGANVLTF
TRBV3-1	-	TRBD2	TRBJ2-3	TGTGCCAGCAGCCAAGGCTTAGCGGGGACTAGCACAGATACGCAGTATTTT	CASSQGLAGTSTDTQYF